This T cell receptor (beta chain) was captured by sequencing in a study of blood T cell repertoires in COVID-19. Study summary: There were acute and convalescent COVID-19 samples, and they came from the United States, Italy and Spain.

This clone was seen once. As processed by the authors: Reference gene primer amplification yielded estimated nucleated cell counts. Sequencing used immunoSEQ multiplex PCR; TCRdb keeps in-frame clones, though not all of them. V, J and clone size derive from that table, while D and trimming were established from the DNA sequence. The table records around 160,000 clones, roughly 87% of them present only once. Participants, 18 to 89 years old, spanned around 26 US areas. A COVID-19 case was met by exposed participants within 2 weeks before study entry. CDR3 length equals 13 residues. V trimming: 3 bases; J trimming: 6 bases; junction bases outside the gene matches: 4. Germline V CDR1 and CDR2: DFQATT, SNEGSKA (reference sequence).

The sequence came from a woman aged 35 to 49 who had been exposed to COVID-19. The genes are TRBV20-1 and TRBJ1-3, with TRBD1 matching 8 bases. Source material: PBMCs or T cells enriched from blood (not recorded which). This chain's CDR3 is CSASPGGKNTIYF. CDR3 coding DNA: TGCAGTGCTAGTCCAGGGGGCAAAAACACCATATATTTT.